Given below is one T cell receptor beta chain in context. Its specificity is unknown. This entry is derived from a study of post-analysis software for immune sequencing data. Germline values: CDR1 ENHRY, CDR2 SYGVKD. The CDR3 spans 15 residues. The germline V and J ends were trimmed by 4 bases and 0 bases, with 13 bases remaining between them. Overall study results and limits: Strong co-clustering by F measure linked samples that shared a preparation batch. In multiple sclerosis, normalized Chao1 diversity was significantly below that of controls. Relative to controls, patients had a handful of TRBV segments at higher frequency, with TRBV5-6, TRBV5-1 and TRBV20-1 among these.

Unique molecular identifiers tagged the TCR beta cDNA libraries. There were roughly 0.95 to 11 million T cells, and about 500,000 cDNA molecules came from them. TCRdb passed the PCR reads through MiXCR, listing each CDR3 protein once. Of roughly 170,000 distinct CDR3 sequences in the sample, around 30% are singletons; the top ten hold about 1.6%. The source material was blood. This TCR was recovered from a girl between 10 and 17 years old with multiple sclerosis. V and J are TRBV10-3 and TRBJ2-7; a weak D match, TRBD2 (6 bases). CDR3 protein: CAISVADRSSYEQYF. CDR3 DNA: TGTGCCATCAGTGTAGCGGATAGGAGCTCCTACGAGCAGTACTTC.